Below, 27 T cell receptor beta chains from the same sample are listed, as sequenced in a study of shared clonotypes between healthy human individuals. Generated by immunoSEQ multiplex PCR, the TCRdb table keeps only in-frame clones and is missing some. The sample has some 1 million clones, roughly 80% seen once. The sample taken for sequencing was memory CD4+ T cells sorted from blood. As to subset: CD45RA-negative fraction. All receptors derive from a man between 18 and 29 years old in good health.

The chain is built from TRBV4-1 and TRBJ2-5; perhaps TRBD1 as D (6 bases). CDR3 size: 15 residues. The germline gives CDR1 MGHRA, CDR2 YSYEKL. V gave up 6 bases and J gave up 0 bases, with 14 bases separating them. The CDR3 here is CASRRSGQNQETQYF. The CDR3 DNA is TGCGCCAGCAGGCGCAGCGGACAGAACCAAGAGACCCAGTACTTC.

In DNA form, the CDR3 reads TGTGCCAGCAGCTTAACTTCGCTAGGATTGGAAGTCTACGAGCAGTACTTC. Translating it yields CASSLTSLGLEVYEQYF. The chain employs TRBV7-3 and TRBJ2-7, with D hard to call. The germline gives CDR1 SGHTA, CDR2 FQGTGA. This CDR3 region has 17 residues. Trimming shortened V by 0 bases and J by 3 bases, and 18 bases separated the two germline ends. Full variable domain (rest looked up from reference TRBV7-3 and TRBJ2-7): GAGVSQTPSNKVTEKGKYVELRCDPISGHTALYWYRQSLGQGPEFLIYFQGTGAADDSGLPNDRFFAVRPEGSVSTLKIQRTERGDSAVYLCASSLTSLGLEVYEQYFGPGTRLTVT.

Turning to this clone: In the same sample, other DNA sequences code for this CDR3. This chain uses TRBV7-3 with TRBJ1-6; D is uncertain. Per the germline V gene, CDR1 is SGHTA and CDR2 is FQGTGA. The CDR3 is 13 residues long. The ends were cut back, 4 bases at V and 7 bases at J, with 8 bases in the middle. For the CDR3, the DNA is TGTGCCAGCAGCTCCTACCGGAATTCACCCCTCCACTTT. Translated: CASSSYRNSPLHF.

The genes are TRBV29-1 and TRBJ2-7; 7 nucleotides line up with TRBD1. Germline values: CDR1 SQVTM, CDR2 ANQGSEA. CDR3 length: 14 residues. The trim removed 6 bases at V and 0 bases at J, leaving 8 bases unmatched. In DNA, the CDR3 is TGCAGCGTACAACAGGGGTGGAGCTCCTACGAGCAGTACTTC. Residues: CSVQQGWSSYEQYF.

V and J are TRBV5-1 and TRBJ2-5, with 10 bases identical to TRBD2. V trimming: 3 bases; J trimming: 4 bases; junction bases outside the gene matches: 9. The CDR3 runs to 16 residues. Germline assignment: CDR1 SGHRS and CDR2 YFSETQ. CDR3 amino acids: CASSSSGLAAAETQYF. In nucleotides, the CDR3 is TGCGCCAGCAGCTCCTCAGGACTAGCGGCAGCAGAGACCCAGTACTTC.

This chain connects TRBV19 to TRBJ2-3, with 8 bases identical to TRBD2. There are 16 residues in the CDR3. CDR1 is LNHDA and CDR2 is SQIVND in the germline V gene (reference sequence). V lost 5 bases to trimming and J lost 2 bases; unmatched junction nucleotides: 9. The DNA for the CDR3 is TGTGCCAGTAGTCCGACGACTAGCGCATACACAGATACGCAGTATTTT. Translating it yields CASSPTTSAYTDTQYF.

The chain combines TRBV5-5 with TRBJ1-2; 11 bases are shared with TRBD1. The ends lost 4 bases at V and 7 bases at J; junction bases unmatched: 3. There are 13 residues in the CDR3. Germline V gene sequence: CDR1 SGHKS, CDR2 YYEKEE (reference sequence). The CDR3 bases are TGTGCCAGCAGCACGGACAGGGGGCCTGGCTACACCTTC. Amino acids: CASSTDRGPGYTF.

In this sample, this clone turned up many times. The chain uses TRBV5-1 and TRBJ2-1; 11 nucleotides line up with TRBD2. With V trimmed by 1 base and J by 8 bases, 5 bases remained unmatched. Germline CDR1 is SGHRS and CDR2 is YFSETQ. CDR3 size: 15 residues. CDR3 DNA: TGCGCCAGCAGCTTGTTAGCGGGAGGGCCGGATGAGCAGTTCTTC. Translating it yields CASSLLAGGPDEQFF.

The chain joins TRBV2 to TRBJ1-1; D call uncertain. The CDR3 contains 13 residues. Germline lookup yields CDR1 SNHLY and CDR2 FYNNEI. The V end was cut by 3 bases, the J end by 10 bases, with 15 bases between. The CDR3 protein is CASSDFALRGAFF. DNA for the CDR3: TGTGCCAGCAGTGATTTCGCCCTTCGAGGAGCTTTCTTT.

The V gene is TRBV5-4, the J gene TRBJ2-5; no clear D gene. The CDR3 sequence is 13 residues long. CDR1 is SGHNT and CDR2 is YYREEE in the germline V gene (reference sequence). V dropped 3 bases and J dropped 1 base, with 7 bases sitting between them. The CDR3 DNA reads TGTGCCAGCAGCTGGAAGACCCAAGAGACCCAGTACTTC. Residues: CASSWKTQETQYF.

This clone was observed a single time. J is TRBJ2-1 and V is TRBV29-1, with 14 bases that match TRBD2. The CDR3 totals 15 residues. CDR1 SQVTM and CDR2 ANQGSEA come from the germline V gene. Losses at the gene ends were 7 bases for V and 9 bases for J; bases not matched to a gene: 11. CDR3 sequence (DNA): TGCAGCGCAGTACCGGGACTAGCGGGGGAAGGTGAGCAGTTCTTC. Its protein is CSAVPGLAGEGEQFF.

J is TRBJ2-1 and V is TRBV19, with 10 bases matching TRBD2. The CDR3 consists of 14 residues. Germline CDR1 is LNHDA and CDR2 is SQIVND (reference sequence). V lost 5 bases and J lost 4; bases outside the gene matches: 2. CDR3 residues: CASSETSGYNEQFF. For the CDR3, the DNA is TGTGCCAGTAGTGAGACTAGCGGGTACAATGAGCAGTTCTTC.

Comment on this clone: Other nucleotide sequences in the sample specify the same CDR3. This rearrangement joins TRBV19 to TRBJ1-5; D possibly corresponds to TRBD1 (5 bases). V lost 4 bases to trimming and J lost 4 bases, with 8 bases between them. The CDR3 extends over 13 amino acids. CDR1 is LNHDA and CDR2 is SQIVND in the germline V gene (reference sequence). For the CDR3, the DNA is TGTGCCAGTAGTAGTACAGGAAATCAGCCCCAGCATTTT. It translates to CASSSTGNQPQHF.

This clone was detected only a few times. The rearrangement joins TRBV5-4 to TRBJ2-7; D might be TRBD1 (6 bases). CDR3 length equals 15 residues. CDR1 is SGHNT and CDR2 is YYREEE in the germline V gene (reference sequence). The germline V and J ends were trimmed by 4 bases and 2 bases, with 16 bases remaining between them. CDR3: CASSVTDSFTYEQYF. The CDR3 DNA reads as TGTGCCAGCAGCGTAACGGACAGTTTTACCTACGAGCAGTACTTC.

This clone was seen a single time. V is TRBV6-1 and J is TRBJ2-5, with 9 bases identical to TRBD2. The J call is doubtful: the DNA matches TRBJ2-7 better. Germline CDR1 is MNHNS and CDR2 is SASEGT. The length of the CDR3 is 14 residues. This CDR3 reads CASNAAGGFYEQYF. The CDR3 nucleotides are TGTGCCAGCAATGCAGCGGGGGGTTTTTACGAGCAGTACTTC.

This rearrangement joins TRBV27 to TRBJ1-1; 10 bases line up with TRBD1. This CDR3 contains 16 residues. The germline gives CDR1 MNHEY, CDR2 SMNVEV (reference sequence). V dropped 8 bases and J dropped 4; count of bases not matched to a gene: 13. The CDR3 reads CASRERDRGRGTEAFF. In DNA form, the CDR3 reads TGTGCCAGCCGCGAGCGGGACAGGGGAAGGGGCACTGAAGCTTTCTTT.

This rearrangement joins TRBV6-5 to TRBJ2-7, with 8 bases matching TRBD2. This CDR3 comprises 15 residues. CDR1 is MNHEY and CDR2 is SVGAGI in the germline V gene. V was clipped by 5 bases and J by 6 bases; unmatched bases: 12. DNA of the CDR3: TGTGCCAGCAGTCGGGGTGCGGGAGGACCTCGCGAGCAGTACTTC. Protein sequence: CASSRGAGGPREQYF.

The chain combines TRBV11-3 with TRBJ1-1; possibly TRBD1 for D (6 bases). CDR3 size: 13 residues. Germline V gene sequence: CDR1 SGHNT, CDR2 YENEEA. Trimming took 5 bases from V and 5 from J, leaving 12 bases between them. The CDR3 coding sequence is TGTGCCAGCAGCCAGGGGAGGGAAACTGAAGCTTTCTTT. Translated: CASSQGRETEAFF.

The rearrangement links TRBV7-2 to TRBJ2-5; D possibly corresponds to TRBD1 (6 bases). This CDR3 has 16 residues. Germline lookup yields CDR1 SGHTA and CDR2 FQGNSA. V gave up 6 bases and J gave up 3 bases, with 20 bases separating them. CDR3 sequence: CASRRGTTLEKETQYF. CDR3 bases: TGTGCCAGCAGGCGAGGGACAACTCTGGAGAAAGAGACCCAGTACTTC.

CDR3 protein: CASSLGQPTEAFF. DNA for the CDR3: TGTGCCAGCAGCTTGGGACAGCCAACTGAAGCTTTCTTT. The chain uses TRBV7-9 and TRBJ1-1; 7 bases match TRBD1. The CDR3 is 13 amino acids. Germline CDR1 SEHNR, CDR2 FQNEAQ (reference sequence). The ends lost 3 bases at V and 5 bases at J; junction bases unmatched: 3.

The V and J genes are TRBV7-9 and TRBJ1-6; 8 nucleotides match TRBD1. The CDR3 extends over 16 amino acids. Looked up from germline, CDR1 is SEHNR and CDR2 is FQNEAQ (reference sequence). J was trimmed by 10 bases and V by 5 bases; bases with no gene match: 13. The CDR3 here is CASSPPGGADQSPLHF. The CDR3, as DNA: TGTGCCAGCAGCCCACCAGGGGGCGCAGACCAGTCACCCCTCCACTTT.

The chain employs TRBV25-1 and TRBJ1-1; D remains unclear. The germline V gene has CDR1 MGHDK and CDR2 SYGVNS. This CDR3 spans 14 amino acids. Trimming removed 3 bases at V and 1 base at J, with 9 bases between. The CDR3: CASSEGFPNTEAFF. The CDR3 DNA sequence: TGTGCCAGCAGTGAGGGTTTTCCGAACACTGAAGCTTTCTTT.

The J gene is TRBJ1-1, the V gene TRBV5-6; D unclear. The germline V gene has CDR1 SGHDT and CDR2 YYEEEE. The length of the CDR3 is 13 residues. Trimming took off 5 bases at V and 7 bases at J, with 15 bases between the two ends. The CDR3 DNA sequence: TGTGCCAGCAGTCTAAATTTAAGAGGTGAAGCTTTCTTT. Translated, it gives CASSLNLRGEAFF.

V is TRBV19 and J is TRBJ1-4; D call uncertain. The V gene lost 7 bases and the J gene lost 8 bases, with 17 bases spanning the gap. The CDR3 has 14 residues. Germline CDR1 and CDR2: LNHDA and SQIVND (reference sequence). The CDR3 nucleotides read TGTGCCAGTACCAATACGGGGTTCGGGGAAAAACTGTTTTTT. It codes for CASTNTGFGEKLFF.

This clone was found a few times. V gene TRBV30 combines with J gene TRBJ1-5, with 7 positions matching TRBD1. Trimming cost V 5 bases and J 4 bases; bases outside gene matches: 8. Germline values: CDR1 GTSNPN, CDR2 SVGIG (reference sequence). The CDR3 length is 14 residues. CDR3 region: CAWDSGQRNQPQHF. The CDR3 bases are TGTGCCTGGGACTCGGGACAGAGGAATCAGCCCCAGCATTTT.

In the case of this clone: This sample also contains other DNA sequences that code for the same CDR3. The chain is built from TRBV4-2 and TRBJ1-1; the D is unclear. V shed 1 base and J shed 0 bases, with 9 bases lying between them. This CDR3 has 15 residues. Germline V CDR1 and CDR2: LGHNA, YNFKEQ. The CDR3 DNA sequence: TGTGCCAGCAGCCAAGGGAGAGGAATGAACACTGAAGCTTTCTTT. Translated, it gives CASSQGRGMNTEAFF.

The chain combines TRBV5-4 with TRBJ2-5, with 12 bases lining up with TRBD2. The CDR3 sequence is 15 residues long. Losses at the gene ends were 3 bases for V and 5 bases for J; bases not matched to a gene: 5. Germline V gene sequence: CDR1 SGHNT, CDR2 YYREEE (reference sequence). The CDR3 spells CASSSWTSGAETQYF. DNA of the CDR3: TGTGCCAGCAGCTCCTGGACTAGCGGGGCTGAGACCCAGTACTTC.